This TCR beta chain is drawn from a study of CD8 T cells in ankylosing spondylitis. The CDR3 contains 14 residues. The V gene end was trimmed by 3 bases and the J gene end by 4 bases; junction bases not matched to a gene: 3. Germline CDR1 reads SGHTA; CDR2 reads FQGTGA. This clonotype was observed a handful of times. Using its own MiXCR run on the 5' RACE reads, TCRdb lists one record per CDR3 protein. The profile shows around 250,000 distinct CDR3 sequences, roughly 10% of them singletons. The TCR was taken from a male donor with ankylosing spondylitis or in good health (not recorded which). The sequenced sample was blood, either unsorted or a sorted T cell fraction (not recorded which). The genes are TRBV7-3 and TRBJ2-3; 8 positions match TRBD2. The CDR3 here is CASSFRGGADTQYF. The CDR3 DNA reads as TGTGCCAGCAGCTTTCGGGGGGGCGCAGATACGCAGTATTTT.